This entry describes one T cell receptor (beta chain). Its antigen remains unidentified. Repertoires were generated with immunoSEQ multiplex PCR, while TCRdb's copy carries only in-frame clones and drops some. The sample shows 90,000 or so clones, roughly 77% of them seen only once. The sample comes from a study of CD8 T cell repertoires and HIV-1 epitope variants. Study overall: T cells were cultured for nine to ten days with cytokines added on days 3 and 7.

Study conclusions and caveats: Roughly nine antigen-specific TCR beta clonotypes were found; six seemed cross-reactive to variants.

V was clipped by 8 bases and J by 8 bases; unmatched bases: 11. The length of the CDR3 is 14 residues. The germline V gene has CDR1 MNHNY and CDR2 SVGAGI (reference sequence). The sample consisted of uncultured baseline CD8+ T cells from peripheral blood mononuclear cells (PBMCs). V gene TRBV6-6 combines with J gene TRBJ1-3, with TRBD1 identical over 8 bases. This clonotype originated in a male donor with HIV. CDR3 sequence reads: CASSIGTGIHTIYF. The CDR3 DNA reads TGTGCCAGCTCCATCGGGACAGGCATACACACCATATATTTT.